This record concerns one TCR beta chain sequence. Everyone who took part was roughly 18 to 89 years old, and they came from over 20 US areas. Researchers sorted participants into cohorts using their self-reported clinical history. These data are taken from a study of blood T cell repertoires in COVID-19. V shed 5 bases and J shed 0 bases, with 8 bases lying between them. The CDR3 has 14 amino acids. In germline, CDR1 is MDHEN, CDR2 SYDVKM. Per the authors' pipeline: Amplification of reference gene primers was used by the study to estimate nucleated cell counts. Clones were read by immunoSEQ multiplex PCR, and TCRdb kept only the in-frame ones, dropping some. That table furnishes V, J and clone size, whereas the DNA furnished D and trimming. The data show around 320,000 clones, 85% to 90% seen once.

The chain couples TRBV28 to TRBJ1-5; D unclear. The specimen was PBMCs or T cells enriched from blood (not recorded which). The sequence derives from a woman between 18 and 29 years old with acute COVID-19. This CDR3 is CASSKLHSNQPQHF. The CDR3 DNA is TGTGCCAGCAGTAAATTACATAGCAATCAGCCCCAGCATTTT.